This T cell receptor (beta chain) was recorded in a study of cytomegalovirus exposure and HLA in healthy donors (dated by TCRdb to the late 2010s). For context, the study as a whole: An earlier analysis of approximately 640 of the donors reported roughly 270 Gb of sequence data and approximately 110 million unique TCR beta sequences from some 180 million T cells. The aim of the study was to test whether cataloging public T cell receptors could identify signatures of past pathogen exposure. Class I and class II HLA loci were covered by the typing at four-digit resolution. In a later genetic analysis, genome-wide SNP genotypes for about 60% of the 666 donors were used, and that subset was treated as a discovery cohort. Rather than using new phenotypic data, the later analysis identified candidate immune exposures from TCR beta sequences and from how often those sequences occurred across donors. A later analysis re-examined previously published TCR beta repertoires from about 670 donors and added high-resolution HLA genotyping to investigate patterns of TCR occurrence. Using immunosequencing, the study profiled T cell repertoires from approximately 700 subjects and related those repertoires to cytomegalovirus serostatus. To predict cytomegalovirus infection status, the study combined high-throughput TCR immunosequencing, statistical association of individual TCRs with disease status, and machine learning. An early release covering approximately 600 HLA-typed donors comprised 300 to 350 gigabases of sequencing data and roughly 86 million unique TCR sequences. In addition to the first cohort of approximately 650 subjects, a separate validation cohort of under 150 different subjects was used. Of the roughly 400 genotyped donors, approximately 80% fell in the genetic ancestry cluster associated with self-reported Caucasian donors. Alongside the repertoire data, information on donor age, sex, ethnicity and CMV serostatus was compiled. Among about 360 genotyped donors of the cohort, an average of approximately 230,000 unique TCR beta nucleotide sequences were sequenced per donor, roughly a sixth of them non-productive. An earlier analysis of approximately 630 of the donors applied high-throughput TCR beta sequencing to assess whether each TCR beta V gene segment acted as functional or pseudogenic. Four or five DR-DQ haplotypes were treated as single units for association and clustering because of strong linkage in the cohort. Every discovery cohort repertoire had been produced on one sequencing platform. Typing coverage differed by locus: A, B, C, DRB1 and DQB1 were typed in roughly 629-640 donors, DQA1 in roughly 510, DPA1 in around 600, and DPB1 in around 490. Study-wide findings and limitations: In vitro tests confirmed that three of the cytomegalovirus-associated TCR beta chains recognize cytomegalovirus antigens. An earlier analysis of around 600 of the donors showed that most TCR beta V segments appeared in productive rearrangements either about 87% or about 30% of the time, which broadly matched IMGT annotations. Sequencing depth was assumed to be roughly uniform across donors in the presence/absence analyses, though that assumption may not hold. When HLA alleles, especially DR and DQ, strongly co-occurred, TCR associations were difficult to assign to individual alleles. According to a later analysis, parvovirus B19, influenza, CMV and Epstein-Barr virus appeared linked to several top co-occurrence clusters. The authors suggested that the approach could potentially be extended to other disease states and immunological phenotypes. The study listed 164 TCR beta chains as associated with cytomegalovirus. Because counts were too low, about 18 rarely observed V segments, including chromosome 9 orphons, were excluded from the earlier analysis of 587 of the donors. Specific HLA alleles were associated with roughly 16,000 TCR beta sequences at a false discovery rate of 0.05 in a later analysis. CMV serostatus was the only immune exposure information available for the cohort. In a later analysis, HLA-associated TCR beta chains were found to be more clonally expanded and to have lower generation probabilities than equally common non-associated chains. HLA typing was unavailable for some donors at each locus, so association tests used only the typed subset. A later analysis found that TCR association rates varied across HLA loci, with DRB1 alleles showing the most associated TCRs and HLA-C alleles the fewest. According to a later genetic analysis, donors in an Asian-associated ancestry cluster had fewer N-insertions in productive TCRs than the approximately 610-donor mean. An association between a missense DCLRE1C variant and V-gene and J-gene trimming of TCR beta chains was found in a later genetic analysis and replicated in an independent cohort. A cluster of highly shared sequence variants was judged likely to represent a technical artifact of the sequencing pipeline. Cytomegalovirus status was reported to be diagnosed by the classifier with high specificity and sensitivity in both the original and validation cohorts. A further reported finding was that TCR beta sequences accurately predicted the HLA-A and HLA-B alleles for most subjects in the first cohort. Because the 87-base-pair reads could not distinguish some IMGT-functional V segments, including TRBV6-2 and TRBV6-3, those segments were excluded. In a later analysis, most CMV-associated TCR beta chains were found to appear HLA-restricted, with HLA associations seemingly driven largely by CMV exposure. Correlated functional status among segregating V segments might be attributable to linkage disequilibrium, but an unknown experimental factor could not be ruled out. While some public TCRs were present in many individuals, most TCR sequences turned up only very rarely across donors. The cohort was sequenced for TCR beta chains only, and without alpha or paired-chain data the features that could be detected were limited.

Libraries were built with the immunoSEQ multiplex PCR assay. A mixture of 60 forward primers for TCR Vbeta segments and 13 reverse primers for TCR Jbeta segments was used in the multiplex PCR. Amplification of the CDR3 region of rearranged TCR beta genes was performed with a multiplex PCR assay on genomic DNA. The amplified TCR beta libraries were sequenced on the Illumina HiSeq System as 87-base-pair reads. In the paper's pipeline: A later analysis counted some 74 million unique TCR beta chains across the 670 or so repertoires, and about 10 million of these chains were shared by at least two donors. To remove PCR and sequencing errors, raw reads were error-corrected and collapsed into unique sequences using a nearest-neighbor algorithm that merged closely related sequences. To assign V, D and J gene segments, CDR3 sequences were aligned to IMGT reference sequences. For a sequence to be retained, at least a six-nucleotide match to both a V gene segment and a J gene segment was required. Rearrangements were called productive when the CDR3 lacked stop codons and stayed in frame with V and J; all others were non-productive. CDR3 was defined by IMGT convention, running from the second conserved V-encoded cysteine to the conserved J-encoded phenylalanine. In an earlier analysis of approximately 500 of the donors, sequences lacking an unambiguous match to a single V gene segment were excluded. In an earlier analysis of 587 of the donors, V segments were called functional above 56.7% productive rearrangements and were called segregating when the between-donor standard deviation exceeded 5%. A statistical classification framework was built to diagnose cytomegalovirus status from the catalog of TCR beta chain sequences. In a later analysis, V and J genes were assigned by comparing TCR nucleotide sequences against IMGT/GENE-DB human TR gene sequences. In a later analysis, CDR3 sequences and most-parsimonious VDJ recombination scenarios were assigned using the TCRdist pipeline. A later analysis defined each TCR beta chain by its CDR3 amino acid sequence plus V-gene family, and excluded reads lacking a unique V-gene family. A later analysis removed 450 to 600 highly shared, low-generation-probability nucleotide sequences to deal with suspected cross-contamination and a sequencing artifact. For each public chain, a later analysis derived a clonal expansion index from normalized ranks of inferred template counts within each repertoire. In a later analysis, generation probabilities were computed with a VDJ recombination model fitted to out-of-frame rearrangements, and the resulting probabilities were checked against IGoR. Hypergeometric tests were used in a later analysis to score TCR-TCR, TCR-HLA and TCR-CMV co-occurrence, with a repertoire-size bias correction applied to the TCR pairs. A later analysis estimated false discovery rates by permuting HLA or CMV assignments 20 times. In a later analysis, co-occurring TCRs were grouped using DBSCAN, with TCRdist sequence similarity added in when clustering inside HLA-allele-positive subsets. Repertoires with fewer than 30,000 or more than 120,000 public chains were left out of co-occurrence clustering, as were a handful of repertoires with anomalous nucleotide sharing. As stored in TCRdb, this immuneACCESS dataset retains in-frame rearrangements with V and J assigned. A fraction of the clones does not appear; measured against another copy, unresolved V genes explain less than half of the discrepancy, and the remainder lacks a known reason. The D gene and trimming were derived from the DNA, and the V and J assignments and clone size from that table. Recorded for this sample are about 98,000 clones; about 74% of them occurred a single time. The ten largest clones take up around 2% of the sample.

In total, approximately 700 healthy bone marrow donors made up the cohort. At the time of sampling, every cohort member was nominally healthy, though immune exposures that went unrecorded were likely present. The donor was CMV seronegative and was included in the group of a few hundred seronegative cohort members. A peripheral blood sample was collected from each donor, and TCR beta sequencing was performed on peripheral blood mononuclear cells. The Qiagen DNeasy Blood Extraction Kit was used to extract genomic DNA from the blood cell samples. The germline V gene gives CDR1 as MNHEY and CDR2 as SVGAGI. The cysteine opens and the phenylalanine closes a CDR3 of 15 amino acids. Only CDR3 DNA remains: 45 bases, in frame from the first base. Deletion took 6 bases off V and 8 bases off J, with a span of 19 bases between the germline ends. Concerning this clone itself: Its binding antigen is unknown. The input lacks base qualities; no much larger clone sits a single base away.

The TCR originated in a male donor in good health and CMV-seronegative. The receptor chain draws on TRBV6-5 and TRBJ1-4; D gene: possibly TRBD1, on 6 matching bases. Sequencing was done on a sample of PBMCs. Here is the DNA: TGTGCCAGCAGGACAGTAGGGGGATTCAGGGAAAAACTGTTTTTT. It is translated as CASRTVGGFREKLFF.